This T cell receptor (beta chain) was obtained from a study of cytomegalovirus exposure and HLA in healthy donors. The study's findings and limits: Most observed TCR sequences were rare, whereas some public TCRs were detected in many donors.

Germline lookup yields CDR1 MNHEY and CDR2 SMNVEV (reference sequence). With 2 bases clipped from V and 7 bases from J, the junction kept 10 bases outside the gene matches. This CDR3 spans 15 amino acids. With respect to this clone: Antigen unknown.

Sequencing used immunoSEQ multiplex PCR; TCRdb keeps in-frame clones, though not all of them. The repertoire holds fewer than 400,000 clones, with just over 85% as singletons. The chain joins TRBV27 to TRBJ1-2, with TRBD1 matching 7 bases. Sequencing was done on a sample of PBMCs. This receptor was obtained from a woman under 30 in good health and CMV-seronegative. DNA for the CDR3: TGTGCCAGCAGTTTACAGGGGGAGAGTTTAAGTGGCTACACCTTC. Amino acid sequence: CASSLQGESLSGYTF.